A single sample gave rise to the 12 T cell receptor beta chains below, sequenced in a study of blood T cell repertoires in COVID-19. Only in-frame clones appear in the TCRdb table, and some are missing; sequencing was by immunoSEQ multiplex PCR. The sample shows some 220,000 clones, approximately 85% of them seen only once. Sequenced material: peripheral blood. The receptors shown here come from a man aged 45-65 years with COVID-19, enrolled during active disease.

The chain combines TRBV27 with TRBJ1-6; possibly TRBD1 for D (6 bases). Germline values: CDR1 MNHEY, CDR2 SMNVEV (reference sequence). V was clipped by 6 bases and J by 10 bases, with 19 bases between them. The CDR3 is 15 residues long. In DNA, the CDR3 is TGTGCCAGCAGCTCGGAGGACAGTCTCCTATCACCCCTCCACTTT. It specifies CASSSEDSLLSPLHF.

V is TRBV5-1 and J is TRBJ2-4, with a weak D call TRBD1 (6 bases). The germline V and J ends were trimmed by 4 bases and 1 base, with 9 bases remaining between them. The germline V gene has CDR1 SGHRS and CDR2 YFSETQ. The CDR3 consists of 14 residues. The CDR3 coding sequence is TGCGCCAGCAGCCTGGGACACGCCAAAAACATTCAGTACTTC. It is translated as CASSLGHAKNIQYF.

The J gene is TRBJ1-2, the V gene TRBV5-1; D is unclear. The CDR3 loop spans 12 amino acids. The germline V gene has CDR1 SGHRS and CDR2 YFSETQ. The V gene lost 1 base and the J gene lost 8 bases, with 9 bases spanning the gap. CDR3 loop: CASSLSAGGYTF. The DNA of the CDR3 is TGCGCCAGCAGCTTGTCTGCTGGCGGCTACACCTTC.

V is TRBV11-2 and J is TRBJ2-5, with 8 bases identical to TRBD2. The CDR3 sequence is 17 residues long. Trimming removed 7 bases from V and 3 bases from J; junction bases left unmatched: 16. Germline lookup yields CDR1 SGHAT and CDR2 FQNNGV. CDR3 sequence: CASTSGGGQPMKETQYF. CDR3 DNA: TGTGCCAGCACCAGCGGGGGAGGACAACCCATGAAAGAGACCCAGTACTTC.

The chain carries TRBV11-3 and TRBJ2-7, with TRBD1 matching 8 bases. Trimming at V came to 1 base and at J to 3 bases, leaving 17 bases not matched to a gene. Germline CDR1 SGHNT, CDR2 YENEEA. There are 19 residues in the CDR3. The CDR3 reads CASSLAGTGPLNLFYEQYF. The CDR3 DNA is TGTGCCAGCAGCTTAGCCGGGACAGGCCCGCTCAACCTTTTCTACGAGCAGTACTTC.

V usage is TRBV10-1 and J usage is TRBJ2-3; a possible D gene is TRBD1 (5 bases). CDR1 WNHNN and CDR2 SYGVQD come from the germline V gene (reference sequence). This CDR3 has 15 amino acids. The germline V and J ends were trimmed by 0 bases and 8 bases, with 15 bases remaining between them. CDR3 sequence: CASSESGGAFGTQYF. Here the CDR3 DNA reads TGCGCCAGCAGTGAGTCTGGTGGGGCCTTCGGTACGCAGTATTTT.

This clone is a singleton in its sample. The rearrangement joins TRBV20-1 to TRBJ1-6; TRBD1 matches at 7 bases. The V and J ends lost 4 bases and 10 bases, in that order; junction bases with no gene match: 7. The length of the CDR3 is 13 residues. From germline, CDR1 is DFQATT and CDR2 SNEGSKA (reference sequence). The CDR3 coding sequence is TGCAGTGCTATTGACAGGGTTGGGTCACCCCTCCACTTT. Translated, it gives CSAIDRVGSPLHF.

The rearrangement uses TRBV11-2 and TRBJ1-3; D remains unclear. From germline, CDR1 is SGHAT and CDR2 FQNNGV. This CDR3 has 14 residues. Trimming cost V 3 bases and J 2 bases, with 8 bases left between them. The CDR3 is CASSLQATGNTIYF. For the CDR3, the DNA is TGTGCCAGCAGCTTGCAGGCCACTGGAAACACCATATATTTT.

This chain uses TRBV5-5 with TRBJ2-7, with TRBD2 as a possible D gene (6 bases). This CDR3 has 11 amino acids. V lost 3 bases and J lost 5, with 6 bases in between. The germline gives CDR1 SGHKS, CDR2 YYEKEE (reference sequence). The CDR3 loop is CASSWGDEQYF. The CDR3 nucleotides read TGTGCCAGCAGCTGGGGGGACGAGCAGTACTTC.

This clone has just one count. The chain couples TRBV28 to TRBJ2-6; D gene uncertain. The germline V gene encodes CDR1 MDHEN and CDR2 SYDVKM. V gave up 7 bases and J gave up 3 bases, with 16 bases separating them. This CDR3 is 16 amino acids long. In DNA form, the CDR3 reads TGTGCCAGCACAAACCCTCCCAGGTATGGGGCCAACGTCCTGACTTTC. Protein product: CASTNPPRYGANVLTF.

The rearrangement uses TRBV5-1 and TRBJ1-2, with TRBD1 identical over 8 bases. The germline V gene has CDR1 SGHRS and CDR2 YFSETQ. There are 16 residues in the CDR3. V lost 3 bases and J lost 4; bases outside the gene matches: 11. CDR3 coding DNA: TGCGCCAGCAGCTCAGCCGTGGGGACAGGAGGCTATGGCTACACCTTC. Translated, it gives CASSSAVGTGGYGYTF.

In its sample, this clone was seen a few times. This chain connects TRBV19 to TRBJ1-1, with D unclear. CDR3 length: 13 amino acids. Trimming took 3 bases from V and 1 from J, leaving 6 bases between them. Germline V CDR1 and CDR2: LNHDA, SQIVND (reference sequence). The CDR3 bases are TGTGCCAGTAGTATTTACGGGAACACTGAAGCTTTCTTT. It yields the protein CASSIYGNTEAFF.